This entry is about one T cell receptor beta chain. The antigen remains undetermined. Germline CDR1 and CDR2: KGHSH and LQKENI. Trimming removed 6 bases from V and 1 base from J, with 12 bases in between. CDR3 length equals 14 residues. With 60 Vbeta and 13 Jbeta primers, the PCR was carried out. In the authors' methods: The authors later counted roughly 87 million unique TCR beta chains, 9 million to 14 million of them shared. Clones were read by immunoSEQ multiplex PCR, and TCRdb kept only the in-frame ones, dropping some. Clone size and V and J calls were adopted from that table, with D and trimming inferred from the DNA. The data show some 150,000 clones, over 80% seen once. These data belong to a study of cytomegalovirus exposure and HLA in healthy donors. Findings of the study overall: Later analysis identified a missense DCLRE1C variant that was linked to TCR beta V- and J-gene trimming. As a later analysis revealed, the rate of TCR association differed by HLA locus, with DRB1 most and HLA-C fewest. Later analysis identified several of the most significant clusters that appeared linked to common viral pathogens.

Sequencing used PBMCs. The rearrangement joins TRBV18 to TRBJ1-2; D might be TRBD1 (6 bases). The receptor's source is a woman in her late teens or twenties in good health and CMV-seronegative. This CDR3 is CASSIGQINYGYTF. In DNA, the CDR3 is TGTGCCAGCTCCATAGGACAGATTAACTATGGCTACACCTTC.